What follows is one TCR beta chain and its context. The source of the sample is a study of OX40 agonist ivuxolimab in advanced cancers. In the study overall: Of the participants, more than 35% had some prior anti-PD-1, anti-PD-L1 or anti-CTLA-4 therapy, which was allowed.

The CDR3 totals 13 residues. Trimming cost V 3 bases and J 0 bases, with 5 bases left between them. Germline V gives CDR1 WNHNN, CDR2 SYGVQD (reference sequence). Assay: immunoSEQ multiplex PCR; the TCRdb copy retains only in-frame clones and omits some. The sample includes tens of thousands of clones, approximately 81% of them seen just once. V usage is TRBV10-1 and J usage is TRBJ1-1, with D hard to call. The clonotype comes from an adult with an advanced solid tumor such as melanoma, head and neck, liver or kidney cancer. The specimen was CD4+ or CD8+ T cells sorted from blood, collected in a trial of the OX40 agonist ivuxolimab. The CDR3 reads CASSERMNTEAFF. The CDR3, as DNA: TGCGCCAGCAGTGAACGAATGAACACTGAAGCTTTCTTT.